Shown below are 18 T cell receptor beta chains from a single sample sequenced in a study of prognosis after radiotherapy for stage I lung cancer. From genomic DNA, two-round multiplex PCR was used to amplify TCR beta CDR3. Each TRBV and TRBJ gene had its own primer in the first PCR round. TCRdb used MiXCR to reprocess the multiplex PCR reads, holding one entry per CDR3 protein. This sample has roughly 20,000 distinct CDR3 sequences, with around 55% found just once. Sequences were derived from PBMCs, sampled before or after stereotactic body radiation therapy (not recorded which). The receptors come from a donor over 45 with non-small cell lung cancer.

J is TRBJ1-1 and V is TRBV5-1, with TRBD1 matching 8 bases. The V segment lost 0 bases and the J segment 6 bases; nucleotides outside the gene matches: 10. This CDR3 has 16 amino acids. Per germline, CDR1 SGHRS and CDR2 YFSETQ. CDR3 coding DNA: TGCGCCAGCAGCTTGGAAGGGGGCAGGGGGCATTCTGAAGCTTTCTTT. Translation: CASSLEGGRGHSEAFF.

This clonotype appeared many times. At one end the junction does not follow the germline gene, possibly because of a read error. This rearrangement joins TRBV28 to TRBJ1-4, with 9 positions matching TRBD1. The CDR3 contains 15 residues. The germline CDR1 and CDR2 sequences are MDHEN and SYDVKM. The CDR3 loop reads CASSSSGTGRVSGLF. CDR3 bases: TGTGCCAGCAGTTCCTCCGGGACAGGGCGGGTTAGTGGTCTTTTT.

As to this clonotype: A read error likely explains this, since a far larger clone differs by one base. DNA for the CDR3: TGTGCCAGCAGCTTACTCGCGTGCTCCTACAATGAGCAGTTCTTC. It specifies CASSLLACSYNEQFF. The rearrangement links TRBV2 to TRBJ2-1; D uncertain. This CDR3 is built from 15 residues. Trimming took off 6 bases at V and 0 bases at J, with 12 bases between the two ends. Germline loops: CDR1 SNHLY, CDR2 FYNNEI. The variable domain in full, completed from reference TRBV2 and TRBJ2-1, reads EPEVTQTPSHQVTQMGQEVILRCVPISNHLYFYWYRQILGQKVEFLVSFYNNEISEKSEIFDDQFSVERPDGSNFTLKIRSTKLEDSAMYFCASSLLACSYNEQFFGPGTRLTVL.

The sample holds many counts of this clonotype. The V and J genes are TRBV28 and TRBJ1-4; the match to TRBD1 covers 9 bases. Germline V lookup: CDR1 MDHEN, CDR2 SYDVKM. The CDR3 has 16 residues. V was pared by 6 bases and J by 5 bases, with 10 bases of the junction left unmatched. The CDR3 loop reads CASRTPGQGSNEKLFF. Written as DNA, the CDR3 is TGTGCCAGCAGGACCCCGGGACAGGGATCGAATGAAAAACTGTTTTTT.

V usage is TRBV7-3 and J usage is TRBJ2-3, with D unclear. The CDR3 is 14 amino acids. Per the germline V gene, CDR1 is SGHTA and CDR2 is FQGTGA. V was cut by 6 bases and J by 3 bases, with 13 bases left in between. CDR3 loop: CASSPSIGTDTQYF. The DNA of the CDR3 is TGTGCCAGCAGTCCCTCGATCGGAACAGATACGCAGTATTTT.

By share, this clonotype ranks as medium-sized. V and J are TRBV9 and TRBJ2-1; 8 nucleotides agree with TRBD2. This CDR3 is 18 amino acids long. Germline lookup yields CDR1 SGDLS and CDR2 YYNGEE. V dropped 4 bases and J dropped 4; count of bases not matched to a gene: 16. CDR3 bases: TGTGCCAGCAGCCCCCCTATGGAGGTTAGCGGGGAATACAATGAGCAGTTCTTC. It translates to CASSPPMEVSGEYNEQFF.

The V gene is TRBV7-2, the J gene TRBJ1-5; unclear D gene. The germline V and J ends were trimmed by 2 bases and 9 bases, with 8 bases remaining between them. CDR1 and CDR2 from the germline V gene are SGHTA and FQGNSA. The CDR3 has 12 residues. The CDR3 is CASSLMEGPQHF. CDR3 in DNA: TGTGCCAGCAGCTTAATGGAGGGGCCCCAGCATTTT.

This sequence joins TRBV5-1 and TRBJ2-3, with TRBD1 identical over 9 bases. Trimming removed 4 bases from V and 5 bases from J; junction bases left unmatched: 8. This CDR3 contains 15 residues. Germline CDR1 SGHRS, CDR2 YFSETQ. The CDR3 DNA follows: TGCGCCAGCAGCCCAGGGGGACAGGGATTAGATACGCAGTATTTT. Translation gives CASSPGGQGLDTQYF. The variable domain in full, with the rest retrieved from reference TRBV5-1 and TRBJ2-3, is KAGVTQTPRYLIKTRGQQVTLSCSPISGHRSVSWYQQTPGQGLQFLFEYFSETQRNKGNFPGRFSGRQFSNSRSEMNVSTLELGDSALYLCASSPGGQGLDTQYFGPGTRLTVL.

This clonotype is judged medium-sized. The chain carries TRBV2 and TRBJ2-7; no clear D. Trimming pared 0 bases from V and 3 bases from J, leaving 12 bases between. This CDR3 is built from 15 residues. The germline CDR1 and CDR2 sequences are SNHLY and FYNNEI. CDR3: CASSEAWTGHYEQYF. The CDR3 region has the DNA TGTGCCAGCAGTGAAGCGTGGACGGGCCACTACGAGCAGTACTTC.

About this clonotype: Compared with germline, one end of the junction differs, possibly owing to a read error. CDR3 bases: TGTGCCAGCAGCATAACAGGGGGCACCGGAGATGCGCAGTATTTT. Translating gives CASSITGGTGDAQYF. The genes are TRBV28 and TRBJ2-3; 9 bases are shared with TRBD1. The CDR3 runs 15 residues. From germline, CDR1 is MDHEN and CDR2 SYDVKM.

This clonotype came up many times. The chain has TRBV5-1 and TRBJ2-1; perhaps TRBD2 as D (7 bases). Germline CDR1 is SGHRS and CDR2 is YFSETQ. This CDR3 comprises 14 residues. Trimming pared 0 bases from V and 8 bases from J, leaving 12 bases between. The CDR3 loop is CASSLEGGRDEQFF. The CDR3 coding sequence is TGCGCCAGCAGCTTGGAGGGGGGGAGGGATGAGCAGTTCTTC.

This clonotype came up a few times. The V call is TRBV6-2 or TRBV6-3, the J call TRBJ2-3; TRBD1 is a possible D gene (5 bases). Trimming cost V 2 bases and J 6 bases, with 12 bases left between them. This CDR3 spans 14 amino acids. Germline V gene sequence: CDR1 MNHEY, CDR2 SVGEGT. In nucleotides, the CDR3 is TGTGCCAGCAGTTACAGGACAACGAGGGATACGCAGTATTTT. Residues: CASSYRTTRDTQYF.

This clonotype was observed once. The chain employs TRBV25-1 and TRBJ2-2; D remains ambiguous. The germline gives CDR1 MGHDK, CDR2 SYGVNS. The CDR3 runs to 14 residues. Trimming pared 7 bases from V and 7 bases from J, leaving 16 bases between. CDR3 sequence: CASIKTVGVGELFF. The DNA of the CDR3 is TGTGCCAGCATCAAAACAGTGGGTGTCGGGGAGCTGTTTTTT.

There are many counts of this clonotype. CDR3 in amino acids: CASRYRQGAETQYF. The CDR3, as DNA: TGTGCCAGCAGATACAGACAGGGGGCAGAGACCCAGTACTTC. The chain combines TRBV2 with TRBJ2-5; 10 bases line up with TRBD1. The germline CDR1 and CDR2 sequences are SNHLY and FYNNEI. V shed 6 bases and J 4 bases; nucleotides not matched to a gene: 5. The CDR3 covers 14 residues.

The sample holds many counts of this clonotype. CDR3 DNA sequence: TGTGCCACCAGTGATTTGCCCTACAGAGACCAAGAGACCCAGTACTTC. Its translation is CATSDLPYRDQETQYF. The J gene is TRBJ2-5, the V gene TRBV24-1; no firm D call. The germline gives CDR1 KGHDR, CDR2 SFDVKD. V lost 0 bases and J lost 0, with 10 bases in between. The CDR3 covers 16 residues.

Details on this clonotype: The junction and the germline gene differ at one end; a read error may be behind it. The V and J genes are TRBV6-1 and TRBJ1-5; D is perhaps TRBD1 (6 bases). The germline gives CDR1 MNHNS, CDR2 SASEGT. This CDR3 is 14 amino acids long. The CDR3 nucleotides are TGTGCTAGCAGTGAAGGGGGAAATTATCAGCCCCAGCATTTT. It codes for CASSEGGNYQPQHF.

This clonotype was observed at least ten times. The chain employs TRBV7-8 and TRBJ2-3; 9 nucleotides align to TRBD2. The CDR3 has 18 amino acids. Trimming took 4 bases from V and 0 from J; bases not matched to a gene: 11. The germline gives CDR1 SGHVS, CDR2 FQNEAQ. CDR3 sequence (DNA): TGTGCCAGCAGCTCAAAGGGGCGGCTAGCGGGAAGCACAGATACGCAGTATTTT. It translates to CASSSKGRLAGSTDTQYF.

CDR3 bases: TGCGCCAGCAACAGGGCGGGTGGTGAGACCCAGTACTTC. Translation: CASNRAGGETQYF. The genes are TRBV5-1 and TRBJ2-5; D may be TRBD1 (6 bases). The CDR3 has 13 amino acids. V lost 6 bases, J lost 5 bases, and 14 bases lay in between. Germline V gives CDR1 SGHRS, CDR2 YFSETQ.